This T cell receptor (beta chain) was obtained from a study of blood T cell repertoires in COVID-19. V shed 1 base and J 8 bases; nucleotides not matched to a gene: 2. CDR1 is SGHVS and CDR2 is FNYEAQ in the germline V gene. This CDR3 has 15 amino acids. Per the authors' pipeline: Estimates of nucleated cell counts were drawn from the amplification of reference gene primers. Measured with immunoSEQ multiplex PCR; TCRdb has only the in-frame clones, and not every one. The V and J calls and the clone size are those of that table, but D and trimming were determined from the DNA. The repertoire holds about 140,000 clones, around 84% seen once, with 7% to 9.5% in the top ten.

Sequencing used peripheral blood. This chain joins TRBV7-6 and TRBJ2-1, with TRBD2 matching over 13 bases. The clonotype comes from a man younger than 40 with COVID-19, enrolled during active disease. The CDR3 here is CASSLGTSGSDEQFF. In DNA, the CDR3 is TGTGCCAGCAGCTTAGGGACTAGCGGGAGTGATGAGCAGTTCTTC.